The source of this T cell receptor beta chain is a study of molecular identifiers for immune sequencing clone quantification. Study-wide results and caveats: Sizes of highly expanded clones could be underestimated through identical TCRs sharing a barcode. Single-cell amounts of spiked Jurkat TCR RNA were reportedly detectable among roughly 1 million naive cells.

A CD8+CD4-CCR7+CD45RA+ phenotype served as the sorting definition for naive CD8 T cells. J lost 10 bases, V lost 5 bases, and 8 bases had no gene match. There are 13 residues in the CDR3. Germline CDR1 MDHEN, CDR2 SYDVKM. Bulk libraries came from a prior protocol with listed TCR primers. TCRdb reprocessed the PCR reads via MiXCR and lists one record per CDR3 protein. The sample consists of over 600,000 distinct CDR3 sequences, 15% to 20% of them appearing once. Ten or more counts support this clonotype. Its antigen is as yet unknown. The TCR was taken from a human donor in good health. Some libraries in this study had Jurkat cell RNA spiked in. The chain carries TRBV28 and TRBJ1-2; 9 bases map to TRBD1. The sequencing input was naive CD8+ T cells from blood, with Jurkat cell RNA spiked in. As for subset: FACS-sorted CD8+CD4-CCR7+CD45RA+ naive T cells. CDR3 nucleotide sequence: TGTGCCAGCAGTGAACAGGGGGCGTTTGACTACACCTTC. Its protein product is CASSEQGAFDYTF.